This T cell receptor (beta chain) was found in a study of T cell responses to AZD1222 COVID-19 vaccine. Some clones are missing from TCRdb's copy, which holds only in-frame ones; the method was immunoSEQ multiplex PCR. The data contain 100,000 to 150,000 clones, around 87% of them singletons. J gave up 7 bases and V 1 base, and 14 bases lay outside the gene matches. The CDR3 extends over 18 amino acids. Germline loops: CDR1 SGHAT, CDR2 FQNNGV. This TCR came from an adult in good health. The chain recombines TRBV11-2 with TRBJ2-1, with 9 bases aligning to TRBD2. The sample was peripheral blood, taken on day 0 of AZD1222 vaccination. CDR3: CASSLGYGGGRARNEQFF. The CDR3 coding sequence is TGTGCCAGCAGCTTAGGCTATGGGGGCGGGAGGGCTCGGAATGAGCAGTTCTTC. The variable domain in full, completed from reference TRBV11-2 and TRBJ2-1, reads EAGVAQSPRYKIIEKRQSVAFWCNPISGHATLYWYQQILGQGPKLLIQFQNNGVVDDSQLPKDRFSAERLKGVDSTLKIQPAKLEDSAVYLCASSLGYGGGRARNEQFFGPGTRLTVL.